The next 27 T cell receptor beta chains were all read from a single sample in a study of blood T cell repertoires in COVID-19. The table came from immunoSEQ multiplex PCR; TCRdb's copy has only in-frame clones and leaves some out. Counted here are 350,000 to 400,000 clones, about nine tenths occurring once; the ten biggest clones make up 0.8% to 0.9%. Sequencing input: PBMCs or T cells enriched from blood (not recorded which). These TCRs come from a woman in her thirties or forties who had been exposed to COVID-19.

The chain couples TRBV14 to TRBJ2-7; 7 bases are shared with TRBD1. V was clipped by 1 base and J by 6 bases; unmatched bases: 6. Germline CDR1 SGHDN, CDR2 FVKESK. This CDR3 has 14 amino acids. CDR3 region: CASSQGTGVGEQYF. CDR3 in DNA: TGTGCCAGCAGCCAAGGGACAGGAGTAGGCGAGCAGTACTTC.

The V call is TRBV6-5, the J call TRBJ1-2; D gene unclear. From germline, CDR1 is MNHEY and CDR2 SVGAGI. Trimming took 4 bases from V and 3 from J, leaving 15 bases between them. The CDR3 has 15 amino acids. The CDR3 bases are TGTGCCAGCAGTTCCCCGGGGTCGCTCCACTATGGCTACACCTTC. It yields the protein CASSSPGSLHYGYTF.

The chain joins TRBV7-9 to TRBJ1-2; possibly TRBD1 for D (5 bases). Trimming cost V 4 bases and J 5 bases, with 11 bases left between them. The CDR3 extends over 13 amino acids. Germline loops: CDR1 SEHNR, CDR2 FQNEAQ (reference sequence). DNA of the CDR3: TGTGCCAGCAGCTCGACAGAGTCGTATGGCTACACCTTC. This codes for CASSSTESYGYTF.

This rearrangement joins TRBV18 to TRBJ1-2; D is ambiguous. Trimming removed 2 bases from V and 1 base from J, with 11 bases in between. There are 15 residues in the CDR3. Per germline, CDR1 KGHSH and CDR2 LQKENI. The chain's CDR3 is CASSPKEGINYGYTF. DNA for the CDR3: TGTGCCAGCTCACCAAAGGAGGGTATTAACTATGGCTACACCTTC. Full variable domain (rest looked up from reference TRBV18 and TRBJ1-2): NAGVMQNPRHLVRRRGQEARLRCSPMKGHSHVYWYRQLPEEGLKFMVYLQKENIIDESGMPKERFSAEFPKEGPSILRIQQVVRGDSAAYFCASSPKEGINYGYTFGSGTRLTVV.

This clone appeared a few times. The rearrangement uses TRBV14 and TRBJ2-3; possible D gene TRBD2, 6 bases. Germline V gene lookup returns CDR1 SGHDN and CDR2 FVKESK. V dropped 2 bases and J dropped 4 bases, with 16 bases sitting between them. The CDR3 runs to 16 residues. The DNA of the CDR3 is TGTGCCAGCAGCCAAAATTTCGGGACTCCTTCAGATACGCAGTATTTT. Protein product: CASSQNFGTPSDTQYF.

The chain is built from TRBV19 and TRBJ1-1, with 7 bases matching TRBD1. V lost 4 bases, J lost 1 base, and 3 bases stayed unmatched. Germline CDR1 is LNHDA and CDR2 is SQIVND (reference sequence). The CDR3 has 14 residues. CDR3 in amino acids: CASSTGQSNTEAFF. The CDR3 coding sequence is TGTGCCAGTAGTACGGGACAGTCGAACACTGAAGCTTTCTTT.

The J gene is TRBJ2-6, the V gene TRBV6-1; D gene ambiguous. Germline lookup yields CDR1 MNHNS and CDR2 SASEGT. This CDR3 region has 17 residues. The V end lost 2 bases, the J end lost 2 bases, and 13 bases lay between the germline ends. CDR3 in DNA: TGTGCCAGCAGTGAAATCCTGGGCGTTACTGGGGCCAACGTCCTGACTTTC. Protein product: CASSEILGVTGANVLTF.

This clone turned up a few times. The chain links TRBV7-3 to TRBJ2-5; D may be TRBD1 (7 bases). CDR3 size: 15 residues. CDR1 is SGHTA, CDR2 FQGTGA, per germline. V lost 5 bases and J lost 6, with 19 bases in between. CDR3 coding DNA: TGTGCCAGCAGCGAAGGGGGGCAACAGGGGAAGACCCAGTACTTC. Protein sequence: CASSEGGQQGKTQYF.

The rearrangement links TRBV6-5 to TRBJ1-1, with D unclear. Trimming took 6 bases from V and 8 from J, leaving 22 bases between them. The CDR3 loop spans 15 amino acids. In germline, CDR1 is MNHEY, CDR2 SVGAGI. CDR3: CASSQKEVPLPEAFF. The CDR3 DNA sequence: TGTGCCAGCAGCCAAAAGGAGGTCCCCCTCCCCGAAGCTTTCTTT.

This chain links TRBV5-1 with TRBJ2-5; TRBD1 agrees at 8 bases. J gave up 14 bases and V 4 bases, and 19 bases lay outside the gene matches. The CDR3 is 15 amino acids. Germline loops: CDR1 SGHRS, CDR2 YFSETQ. The CDR3 DNA is TGCGCCAGCAGCCCGGGGGAGATATTCGGACAGGGACCCTACTTC. Translating gives CASSPGEIFGQGPYF.

J is TRBJ1-1 and V is TRBV20-1; D is uncertain. Germline V CDR1 and CDR2: DFQATT, SNEGSKA (reference sequence). CDR3 length: 14 amino acids. Trimming cost V 3 bases and J 4 bases, with 15 bases left between them. CDR3 DNA: TGCAGTGCTAGTTCCGTGGGTGCGGGCACTGAAGCTTTCTTT. This gives the protein CSASSVGAGTEAFF.

The chain has TRBV18 and TRBJ1-1, with D perhaps TRBD1 (5 bases). The CDR3 totals 14 residues. Trimming pared 2 bases from V and 10 bases from J, leaving 17 bases between. Germline loops: CDR1 KGHSH, CDR2 LQKENI. The CDR3 DNA is TGTGCCAGCTCACCAGTAGACAGCTCTTTAGGAGCTTTCTTT. Its protein is CASSPVDSSLGAFF.

The chain recombines TRBV5-1 with TRBJ2-2; no clear D gene. This CDR3 comprises 13 residues. The germline V gene has CDR1 SGHRS and CDR2 YFSETQ. V was clipped by 3 bases and J by 6 bases, with 9 bases between them. DNA of the CDR3: TGCGCCAGCAGCTCGAGAGAATCCGGGGAGCTGTTTTTT. Translated, it gives CASSSRESGELFF.

This sequence joins TRBV27 and TRBJ2-1; 7 bases are shared with TRBD2. This CDR3 spans 16 amino acids. The germline V gene encodes CDR1 MNHEY and CDR2 SMNVEV (reference sequence). J lost 8 bases, V lost 5 bases, and 15 bases had no gene match. This CDR3 is CASSPPFGLVPYEQFF. In DNA, the CDR3 is TGTGCCAGCAGTCCCCCTTTCGGACTAGTCCCCTATGAGCAGTTCTTC.

This clone has more than one count but fewer than ten. Other DNA sequences from this sample encode an identical CDR3 as well. The gene calls are TRBV19 and TRBJ2-7; D is perhaps TRBD2 (6 bases). V shed 5 bases and J shed 0 bases, with 11 bases lying between them. Germline V gene data show CDR1 as LNHDA and CDR2 as SQIVND (reference sequence). This CDR3 spans 14 amino acids. CDR3 coding DNA: TGTGCCAGTAGTGTTCCCGGGGGCTCCTACGAGCAGTACTTC. It yields the protein CASSVPGGSYEQYF.

The CDR3 region is CSVEGAGYRYGYTF. The CDR3 DNA sequence: TGCAGCGTTGAAGGGGCGGGATATAGGTATGGCTACACCTTC. The rearrangement joins TRBV29-1 to TRBJ1-2; no clear D. The V and J ends lost 1 base and 5 bases respectively, with 14 bases between them. The CDR3 spans 14 residues. The V gene's germline CDR1 is SQVTM and CDR2 ANQGSEA.

The chain has TRBV30 and TRBJ2-2; no definite D call. Germline CDR1 and CDR2: GTSNPN and SVGIG (reference sequence). The CDR3 spans 14 residues. V lost 1 base, J lost 0 bases, and 6 bases lay in between. The CDR3 spells CAWSELANTGELFF. CDR3 nucleotide sequence: TGTGCCTGGAGTGAGTTAGCGAACACCGGGGAGCTGTTTTTT.

The chain employs TRBV15 and TRBJ1-5; D is undetermined. This CDR3 has 13 amino acids. The V and J ends lost 0 bases and 11 bases respectively, with 11 bases between them. Germline values: CDR1 LNHNV, CDR2 YYDKDF (reference sequence). The CDR3 spells CATSREDWLAQHF. The CDR3, as DNA: TGTGCCACCAGCAGAGAGGATTGGCTAGCCCAGCATTTT.

V gene TRBV9 combines with J gene TRBJ2-7, with 10 positions matching TRBD2. Germline trimming cut 4 bases from V and 3 bases from J; bases unmatched to any gene: 7. Per germline, CDR1 SGDLS and CDR2 YYNGEE. The CDR3 runs to 15 residues. The DNA for the CDR3 is TGTGCCAGCAGCCCTATTAGCGGGGGGATCTACGAGCAGTACTTC. It encodes CASSPISGGIYEQYF.

The V gene is TRBV19, the J gene TRBJ2-7, with 7 nucleotides matching TRBD1. In germline, CDR1 is LNHDA, CDR2 SQIVND (reference sequence). V shed 5 bases, J shed 0 bases, and the junction held 4 bases outside the gene matches. The CDR3 runs 14 residues. As DNA, the CDR3 is TGTGCCAGTAGTGACAGGGTTAGCTCCTACGAGCAGTACTTC. The encoded protein is CASSDRVSSYEQYF.

The V gene is TRBV6-4, the J gene TRBJ1-2; D possibly corresponds to TRBD1 (5 bases). Deletions cut 6 bases from V and 2 bases from J, with 13 bases between. There are 14 residues in the CDR3. The V gene's germline CDR1 is MRHNA and CDR2 SNTAGT. The CDR3: CASRPGGSNYGYTF. CDR3 in DNA: TGTGCCAGCAGGCCGGGGGGGTCCAACTATGGCTACACCTTC.

V is TRBV7-3 and J is TRBJ1-1; 11 bases line up with TRBD1. The germline V gene encodes CDR1 SGHTA and CDR2 FQGTGA. J lost 7 bases, V lost 5 bases, and 9 bases had no gene match. This CDR3 contains 15 residues. CDR3 in amino acids: CASSRTGGATGEAFF. CDR3 nucleotides: TGTGCCAGCAGCCGGACAGGGGGCGCGACAGGTGAAGCTTTCTTT.

This clone occurred once. The gene calls are TRBV6-2 or TRBV6-3 and TRBJ1-3; D gene uncertain. Per germline, CDR1 MNHEY and CDR2 SVGEGT. V was cut by 4 bases and J by 0 bases, with 10 bases left in between. The CDR3 has 15 residues. The CDR3: CASSWAARSGNTIYF. DNA of the CDR3: TGTGCCAGCAGTTGGGCAGCTCGCTCTGGAAACACCATATATTTT.

J is TRBJ1-2 and V is TRBV5-1; the D gene is possibly TRBD1 (6 bases). Germline V gene data show CDR1 as SGHRS and CDR2 as YFSETQ. The V end lost 6 bases, the J end lost 8 bases, and 23 bases lay between the germline ends. The length of the CDR3 is 15 residues. The CDR3 DNA sequence: TGCGCCAGCAAACGCCCTGGGGGGGGCGAAGGAGGCTACACCTTC. Its protein is CASKRPGGGEGGYTF.

This chain uses TRBV6-2 or TRBV6-3 with TRBJ1-1; tentative D call: TRBD1 (5 bases). V was cut by 2 bases and J by 5 bases, with 15 bases left in between. The length of the CDR3 is 15 residues. In germline, CDR1 is MNHEY, CDR2 SVGEGT. CDR3 residues: CASSYGRVRATEAFF. The CDR3 nucleotides are TGTGCCAGCAGTTACGGCAGGGTTAGGGCGACTGAAGCTTTCTTT.

A few counts support this clone. The J gene is TRBJ1-5, the V gene TRBV24-1, with 9 bases that match TRBD1. V lost 8 bases and J lost 5; bases outside the gene matches: 3. The germline V gene has CDR1 KGHDR and CDR2 SFDVKD. This CDR3 spans 13 amino acids. CDR3 region: CATIRTGDQPQHF. CDR3 nucleotide sequence: TGTGCCACCATTAGGACAGGGGATCAGCCCCAGCATTTT.

The sample holds one count of this clone. Other DNA sequences in this sample translate to the same CDR3. CDR3: CASSQERLAGGYNEQFF. The DNA of the CDR3 is TGTGCCAGCAGCCAAGAAAGACTAGCGGGGGGATACAATGAGCAGTTCTTC. The rearrangement joins TRBV3-1 (or the pseudogene TRBV3-2) to TRBJ2-1, with 13 bases matching TRBD2. With V trimmed by 0 bases and J by 4 bases, 3 bases remained unmatched. This CDR3 contains 17 residues. Germline CDR1 is LGHDT and CDR2 is YNNKEL (reference sequence).